These 19 T cell receptor beta chains originate from one sample sequenced in a study of T cell repertoires in cytomegalovirus infection. TCRdb passed the reads through MiXCR, listing each CDR3 protein once. The sample has more than 200,000 distinct CDR3 sequences; approximately 9% are singletons. Source material: PBMCs. The receptors were sampled from a human donor in good health (CMV status not recorded). Some clones in this sample may be carry-over from other donors' samples.

In its sample, this clonotype was seen many times. The CDR3 nucleotides are TGTGCCAGCAGCCTACATCGGGGTGGCTACACCTTC. Translating gives CASSLHRGGYTF. The rearrangement uses TRBV12-3 or TRBV12-4 and TRBJ1-2; D gene uncertain. The V gene lost 6 bases and the J gene lost 7 bases, with 12 bases spanning the gap. The CDR3 is 12 amino acids.

Many counts were recorded for this clonotype. This chain uses TRBV7-9 with TRBJ2-5; 8 bases agree with TRBD2. The V gene end was trimmed by 4 bases and the J gene end by 4 bases; junction bases not matched to a gene: 5. Germline V gene lookup returns CDR1 SEHNR and CDR2 FQNEAQ (reference sequence). The CDR3 has 14 amino acids. The CDR3 nucleotides are TGTGCCAGCAGCTCCTCGGGGGGGACAGAGACCCAGTACTTC. This gives the protein CASSSSGGTETQYF.

Only a few counts were recorded for this clonotype. The chain employs TRBV6-2 or TRBV6-3 and TRBJ1-5; 7 nucleotides match TRBD1. The V gene end was trimmed by 2 bases and the J gene end by 1 base; junction bases not matched to a gene: 8. CDR1 is MNHEY and CDR2 is SVGEGT in the germline V gene. The length of the CDR3 is 17 residues. The CDR3, as DNA: TGTGCCAGCAGTTACCCGACAGGGTTGAGGAGCAATCAGCCCCAGCATTTT. This gives the protein CASSYPTGLRSNQPQHF.

V usage is TRBV7-3 and J usage is TRBJ2-1; 7 nucleotides match TRBD1. CDR3 length: 14 amino acids. With V trimmed by 2 bases and J by 9 bases, 7 bases remained unmatched. From germline, CDR1 is SGHTA and CDR2 FQGTGA. CDR3 sequence: CASSLETGSIEQFF. The CDR3, as DNA: TGTGCCAGCAGCTTAGAGACAGGGTCGATTGAGCAGTTCTTC.

This clonotype occurred many times. The CDR3 bases are TGTGCCAGCCAGGCGGGACAGATTCTCTCCTACGAGCAGTACTTC. It is translated as CASQAGQILSYEQYF. This rearrangement joins TRBV28 to TRBJ2-7; D possibly corresponds to TRBD1 (7 bases). The germline CDR1 and CDR2 sequences are MDHEN and SYDVKM. This CDR3 region has 15 residues. The V gene lost 8 bases and the J gene lost 0 bases, with 17 bases spanning the gap.

This clonotype has only a few counts. The CDR3 loop reads CSAEGGAEDEQYF. The CDR3 DNA is TGCAGCGCCGAAGGAGGGGCGGAGGACGAGCAGTACTTC. The chain couples TRBV29-1 to TRBJ2-7; D is possibly TRBD2 (6 bases). This CDR3 is 13 amino acids long. V lost 7 bases and J lost 5, with 18 bases in between. The germline V gene encodes CDR1 SQVTM and CDR2 ANQGSEA.

In its sample, this clonotype was seen many times. The chain carries TRBV7-2 and TRBJ2-3; D remains unclear. V dropped 0 bases and J dropped 6 bases, with 7 bases sitting between them. This CDR3 contains 13 residues. Looked up from germline, CDR1 is SGHTA and CDR2 is FQGNSA. The CDR3 is CASSLAPEDTQYF. DNA of the CDR3: TGTGCCAGCAGCTTAGCGCCGGAGGATACGCAGTATTTT.

There are many counts of this clonotype. The chain links TRBV11-2 to TRBJ2-2; no clear D gene. Germline V lookup: CDR1 SGHAT, CDR2 FQNNGV. This CDR3 region has 15 residues. The V gene lost 3 bases and the J gene lost 8 bases, with 16 bases spanning the gap. The CDR3, as DNA: TGTGCCAGCAGCTTTAACCGGGCCATTGGGGGGGAGCTGTTTTTT. Translating it yields CASSFNRAIGGELFF.

The chain uses TRBV20-1 and TRBJ2-3; D call uncertain. CDR3 length: 14 residues. The germline gives CDR1 DFQATT, CDR2 SNEGSKA (reference sequence). The V gene lost 6 bases and the J gene lost 1 base, with 14 bases spanning the gap. In nucleotides, the CDR3 is TGCAGTGCCCCGTCTTCCAGCGGCACAGATACGCAGTATTTT. Translated: CSAPSSSGTDTQYF.

This clonotype was counted a few times. This chain connects TRBV28 to TRBJ1-1, with 8 bases aligning to TRBD1. Germline CDR1 is MDHEN and CDR2 is SYDVKM. CDR3 size: 15 residues. Losses at the gene ends were 2 bases for V and 0 bases for J; bases not matched to a gene: 2. CDR3 in DNA: TGTGCCAGCAGTTTACCAGGGGGCATGAACACTGAAGCTTTCTTT. It is translated as CASSLPGGMNTEAFF. The variable domain in full, with the rest retrieved from reference TRBV28 and TRBJ1-1, is DVKVTQSSRYLVKRTGEKVFLECVQDMDHENMFWYRQDPGLGLRLIYFSYDVKMKEKGDIPEGYSVSREKKERFSLILESASTNQTSMYLCASSLPGGMNTEAFFGQGTRLTVV.

This clonotype was counted ten times or more. This chain connects TRBV7-2 to TRBJ1-2; 9 nucleotides align to TRBD1. Germline V lookup: CDR1 SGHTA, CDR2 FQGNSA. This CDR3 comprises 16 residues. The ends lost 5 bases at V and 2 bases at J; junction bases unmatched: 9. In nucleotides, the CDR3 is TGTGCCAGCAGCGCCCCCGGGACAGGGATAAACTATGGCTACACCTTC. As protein: CASSAPGTGINYGYTF.

This clonotype was recorded at least ten times. CDR3 residues: CASSSRAGNTIYF. CDR3 bases: TGTGCCAGCAGTTCAAGGGCTGGAAACACCATATATTTT. The V and J genes are TRBV25-1 and TRBJ1-3; D not certain. CDR1 and CDR2 (germline): MGHDK, SYGVNS. The CDR3 is 13 amino acids. V lost 5 bases, J lost 2 bases, and 7 bases lay in between.

This clonotype showed up many times. The J gene is TRBJ1-4, the V gene TRBV11-2; TRBD1 matches 7 bases. CDR3 length equals 15 residues. From germline, CDR1 is SGHAT and CDR2 FQNNGV. Unmatched junction bases numbered 6, after V lost 3 bases and J lost 5 bases. CDR3 coding DNA: TGTGCCAGCAGCTTCTCCGGGACAGTGAATGAAAAACTGTTTTTT. Its protein is CASSFSGTVNEKLFF.

This chain uses TRBV7-8 with TRBJ2-3; possibly TRBD1 for D (6 bases). Per germline, CDR1 SGHVS and CDR2 FQNEAQ. V lost 2 bases and J 2 bases, leaving 14 bases between the germline ends. This CDR3 spans 16 amino acids. The CDR3 bases are TGTGCCAGCAGCTTACCAGACAGGTTATCCACAGATACGCAGTATTTT. This encodes CASSLPDRLSTDTQYF.

This clonotype was observed at least ten times. The rearrangement uses TRBV19 and TRBJ1-1, with D tentatively TRBD1 (5 bases). Germline V gene data show CDR1 as LNHDA and CDR2 as SQIVND (reference sequence). V lost 5 bases and J lost 6, with 16 bases in between. This CDR3 spans 14 amino acids. CDR3 in amino acids: CASSPQQGRAEAFF. The CDR3 DNA follows: TGTGCCAGTAGTCCCCAGCAGGGAAGGGCTGAAGCTTTCTTT.

This clonotype showed up many times. The chain recombines TRBV28 with TRBJ1-2; D might be TRBD1 (6 bases). V was trimmed by 6 bases and J by 2 bases, leaving 13 bases between them. The CDR3 runs to 14 residues. Germline-derived CDR1 and CDR2 are MDHEN and SYDVKM. The CDR3 region has the DNA TGTGCCAGCAGATACCAGGGGACCAACTATGGCTACACCTTC. Protein product: CASRYQGTNYGYTF.

The rearrangement links TRBV7-2 to TRBJ1-1, with D possibly matching TRBD1 (6 bases). The ends were cut back, 5 bases at V and 4 bases at J, with 17 bases in the middle. Germline V CDR1 and CDR2: SGHTA, FQGNSA. The CDR3 length is 15 residues. DNA for the CDR3: TGTGCCAGCAGCCTCCTCCCGACAGGACCCACTGAAGCTTTCTTT. Its protein product is CASSLLPTGPTEAFF.

This clonotype was observed many times. The J gene is TRBJ2-1, the V gene TRBV7-2, with 10 bases aligning to TRBD2. The length of the CDR3 is 16 residues. Germline loops: CDR1 SGHTA, CDR2 FQGNSA. J lost 4 bases, V lost 3 bases, and 6 bases had no gene match. The CDR3 nucleotides are TGTGCCAGCAGCTTCAAAAGCGGGGGGGCTTACAATGAGCAGTTCTTC. Protein sequence: CASSFKSGGAYNEQFF.

This clonotype was counted a single time. The chain is built from TRBV28 and TRBJ2-3; D not certain. V was cut by 3 bases and J by 4 bases, with 5 bases left in between. Germline V gene data show CDR1 as MDHEN and CDR2 as SYDVKM. CDR3 length: 12 amino acids. CDR3 sequence reads: CASSFVSDTQYF. The CDR3 nucleotides read TGTGCCAGCAGTTTTGTGTCAGATACGCAGTATTTT.